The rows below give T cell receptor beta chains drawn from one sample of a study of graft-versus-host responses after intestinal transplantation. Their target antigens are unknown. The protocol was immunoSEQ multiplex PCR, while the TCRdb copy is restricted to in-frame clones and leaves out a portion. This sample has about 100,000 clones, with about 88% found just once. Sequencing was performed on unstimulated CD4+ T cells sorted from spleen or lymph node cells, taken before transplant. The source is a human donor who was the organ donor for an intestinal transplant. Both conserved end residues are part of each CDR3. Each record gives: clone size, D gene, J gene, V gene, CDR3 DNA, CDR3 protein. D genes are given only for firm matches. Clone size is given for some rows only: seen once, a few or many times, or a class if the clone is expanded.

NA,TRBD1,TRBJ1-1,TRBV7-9,TGTGCCAGCAGCCGAGGCGGTACAGGGGGGAACACTGAAGCTTTCTTT,CASSRGGTGGNTEAFF
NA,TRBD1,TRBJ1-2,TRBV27,TGTGCCAGCAGTCCACTCCCGGGGACAGGTCAACGATATGGCTACACCTTC,CASSPLPGTGQRYGYTF
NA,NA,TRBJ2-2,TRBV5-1,TGCGCCAGCAGCTTGGGAGTGGGGGCCGCCGGGGAGCTGTTTTTT,CASSLGVGAAGELFF
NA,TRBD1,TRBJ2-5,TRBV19,TGTGCCAGTAACCGACCGGGACAGGGGAGGGAGACCCAGTACTTC,CASNRPGQGRETQYF
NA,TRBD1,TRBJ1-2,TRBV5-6,TGTGCCAGCAGCGCGGGACAGGATAGTTTTGGCTACACCTTC,CASSAGQDSFGYTF
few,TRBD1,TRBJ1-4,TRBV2,TGTGCCAGCAAAGGGGCAGGGGGCAGGACTAATGAAAAACTGTTTTTT,CASKGAGGRTNEKLFF
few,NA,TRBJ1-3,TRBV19,TGTGCCAGTAGTATCGCCGCCGGACTGGGAAACACCATATATTTT,CASSIAAGLGNTIYF
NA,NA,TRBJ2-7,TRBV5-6,TGTGCCAGCAGCTTGGTAATTAGTTTGCCCTACGAGCAGTACTTC,CASSLVISLPYEQYF
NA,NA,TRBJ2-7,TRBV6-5,TGTGCCAGCAGTTCCGGAATAACAGGAATGGGCTACGAGCAGTACTTC,CASSSGITGMGYEQYF
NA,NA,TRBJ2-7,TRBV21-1,TGTGCCAGCAGCAAAGTACGGGGGGACTACGAGCAGTACTTC,CASSKVRGDYEQYF
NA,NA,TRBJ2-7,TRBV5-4,TGTGCCAGCAGCTTGGATCGAGGCGGTCAGTACTTC,CASSLDRGGQYF
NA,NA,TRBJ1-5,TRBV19,TGTGCCAGTAGTATCGGGGGAAGGTTGAATCAGCCCCAGCATTTT,CASSIGGRLNQPQHF
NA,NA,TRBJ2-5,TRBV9,TGTGCCAGCAGCGTAGCGGCCCAAGAGACCCAGTACTTC,CASSVAAQETQYF
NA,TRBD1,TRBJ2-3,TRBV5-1,TGCGCCAGCAGCTTGGCCTCATTACAGGGGACAGATACGCAGTATTTT,CASSLASLQGTDTQYF
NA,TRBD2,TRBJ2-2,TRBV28,TGTGCCAGCAGTTTTGATAGCGGGGAGTACACCGGGGAGCTGTTTTTT,CASSFDSGEYTGELFF
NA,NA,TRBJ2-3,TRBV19,TGTGCCAGTAGTAGTGGGCAGGCTACGCAGTATTTT,CASSSGQATQYF
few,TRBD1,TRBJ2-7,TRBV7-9,TGTGCCAGCAGCTTGAGACCGGGACAGGGGTCCCACGAGCAGTACTTC,CASSLRPGQGSHEQYF
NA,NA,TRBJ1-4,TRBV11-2,TGTGCCAGCAGCTTATTTGCGACTAATGAAAAACTGTTTTTT,CASSLFATNEKLFF
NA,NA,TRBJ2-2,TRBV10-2,TGCGCCAGCAGTACAAGACAGGCCGCGAACACCGGGGAGCTGTTTTTT,CASSTRQAANTGELFF
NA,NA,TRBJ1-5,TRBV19,TGTGCCAGTAGTCTTGTGGGCCCGGGTAGCAATCAGCCCCAGCATTTT,CASSLVGPGSNQPQHF
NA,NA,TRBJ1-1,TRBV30,TGTGCCTGGATCCGGGAACAGGGAAACACTGAAGCTTTCTTT,CAWIREQGNTEAFF
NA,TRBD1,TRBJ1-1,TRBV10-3,TGTGCCACCGGACAGGGCGGCTGGGACACTGAAGCTTTCTTT,CATGQGGWDTEAFF
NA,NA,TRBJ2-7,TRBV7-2,TGTGCCAGCAGCTTAGTACAGACCTACGAGCAGTACTTC,CASSLVQTYEQYF
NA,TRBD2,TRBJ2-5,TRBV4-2,TGTGCCAGCAGCCAAGCTAGCGGGGGGGCCGAGACCCAGTACTTC,CASSQASGGAETQYF
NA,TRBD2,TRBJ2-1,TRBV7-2,TGTGCCAGCAGCTCTTCCGGGACTAGCGGGGGGGGGCATGAGCAGTTCTTC,CASSSSGTSGGGHEQFF
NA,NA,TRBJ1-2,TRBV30,TGTGCCTGGAGTGTTAACTATGGCTACACCTTC,CAWSVNYGYTF
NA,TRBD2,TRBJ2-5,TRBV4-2,TGTGCCAGCAGCCAAGATGTCGGCGGGGGGGTACAAGAGACCCAGTACTTC,CASSQDVGGGVQETQYF
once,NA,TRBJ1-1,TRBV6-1,TGTGCCAGCAGTCCCACTCACCCAGGGGCTGAAGCTTTCTTT,CASSPTHPGAEAFF
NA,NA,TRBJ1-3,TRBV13,TGTGCCAGCAGCTTAACATCTGGAAACACCATATATTTT,CASSLTSGNTIYF
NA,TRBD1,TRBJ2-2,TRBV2,TGTGCCAGCTGGGACAGGGACCGGAACACCGGGGAGCTGTTTTTT,CASWDRDRNTGELFF
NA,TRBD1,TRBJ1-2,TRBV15,TGTGCCACCAGCAGATTTGGTCAGGGGGCCGATGGCTACACCTTC,CATSRFGQGADGYTF
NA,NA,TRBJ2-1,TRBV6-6,TGTGCCAGCAGCGGGTGGGGAAGCTCCTACAATGAGCAGTTCTTC,CASSGWGSSYNEQFF
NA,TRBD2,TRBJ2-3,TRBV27,TGTGCCACCCTTTCGAGACTAGCGGGGGTTGCAGATACGCAGTATTTT,CATLSRLAGVADTQYF
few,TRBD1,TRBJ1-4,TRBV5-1,TGCGCCAGCAGCCGTATGACCAGGGGGCCAGATGAAAAACTGTTTTTT,CASSRMTRGPDEKLFF
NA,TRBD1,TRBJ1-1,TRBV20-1,TGCAGTGGGACAGGGTGCGAAGCTTTCTTT,CSGTGCEAFF
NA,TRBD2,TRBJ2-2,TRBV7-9,TGTGCCAGCAGCCTGGGACTAGCGGGAGACACCGGGGAGCTGTTTTTT,CASSLGLAGDTGELFF
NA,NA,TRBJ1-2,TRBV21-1,TGTGCCAGCAGCAAACCGACAGGGCTTAGTGGAGGCTACACCTTC,CASSKPTGLSGGYTF
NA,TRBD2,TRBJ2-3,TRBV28,TGTGCCAGCAGTTCGCTGGGACTAGCGCGGGCAGATACGCAGTATTTT,CASSSLGLARADTQYF
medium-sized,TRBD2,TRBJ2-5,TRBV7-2,TGTGCCAGCAGCTTAGGGTCTAGCGGTAAACAAGAGACCCAGTACTTC,CASSLGSSGKQETQYF
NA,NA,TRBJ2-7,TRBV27,TGTGCCAGCAGCCCATTTGCGGGCTTGGGCTACGAGCAGTACTTC,CASSPFAGLGYEQYF
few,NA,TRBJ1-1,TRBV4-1,TGCGCCAGCAGCCAAGTGGGCCACTTTGAAGCTTTCTTT,CASSQVGHFEAFF
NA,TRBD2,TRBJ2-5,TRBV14,TGTGCCAGCAGCCGAAAACCGGGACTAGCGGGGGGAGTCCTGCGGGCAGAGACCCAGTACTTC,CASSRKPGLAGGVLRAETQYF
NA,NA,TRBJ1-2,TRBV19,TGTGCCAGCTCCAGGGAAGCTAACTATGGCTACACCTTC,CASSREANYGYTF
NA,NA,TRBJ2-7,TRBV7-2,TGTGCCAGCAGCATGGGGGGCTACGAGCAGTACTTC,CASSMGGYEQYF
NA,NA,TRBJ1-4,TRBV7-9,TGTGCCAGCAGCTTAGCGCATTATGAAAAACTGTTTTTT,CASSLAHYEKLFF
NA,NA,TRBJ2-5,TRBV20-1,TGCAGTGCTAGAATCGTTGAGACCCAGTACTTC,CSARIVETQYF
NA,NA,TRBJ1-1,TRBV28,TGTGCCAGCAGTCCGCCAACAGGACCGAACACTGAAGCTTTCTTT,CASSPPTGPNTEAFF
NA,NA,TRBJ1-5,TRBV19,TGTGCCAGTCGACGCCGGAATCAGCCCCAGCATTTT,CASRRRNQPQHF
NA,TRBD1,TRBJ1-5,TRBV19,TGTGCCAGTAGTATACCCCAGGGGGCGAACAGGAATCAGCCCCAGCATTTT,CASSIPQGANRNQPQHF
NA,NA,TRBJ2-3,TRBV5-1,TGCGCCAGCAGCTTGCTGGATACGCAGTATTTT,CASSLLDTQYF
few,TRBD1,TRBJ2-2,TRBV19,TGTGCCAGTAGTAGGACAGGGGTATTGGACGGGGAGCTGTTTTTT,CASSRTGVLDGELFF
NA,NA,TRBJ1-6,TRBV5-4,TGTGCCAGCAGCGTGTGGAGCCGGGTGGAGAATTCACCCCTCCACTTT,CASSVWSRVENSPLHF
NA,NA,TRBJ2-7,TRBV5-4,TGTGCCAGCAGTCAGCGGGGAGGACAGGGACTAATTGGCGAGCAGTACTTC,CASSQRGGQGLIGEQYF
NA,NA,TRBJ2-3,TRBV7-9,TGTGCCAGCAGCTCTACAGGGAATATCGCAGATACGCAGTATTTT,CASSSTGNIADTQYF
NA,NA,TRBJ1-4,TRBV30,TGTGCCTGGACACGTCCTGGGCCTAATGAAAAACTGTTTTTT,CAWTRPGPNEKLFF